A single sample is the source of the 14 T cell receptor beta chains below, sequenced in a study of T-cell memory formation after mild COVID-19. TCRdb redid the calling of the 5' RACE reads with MiXCR, one entry per CDR3 protein. The sample contains 260,000 or so distinct CDR3 sequences, 16% of which appear only once. The sequencing input was PBMCs or a T cell subset sorted from them (not recorded which). Receptors originate from a man aged 18 to 35 who had mild COVID-19 (a few samples of this study predate the infection). Cell type and time point are not known.

This sequence joins TRBV7-3 and TRBJ2-5; the D gene is possibly TRBD2 (5 bases). The V gene lost 2 bases and the J gene lost 7 bases, with 11 bases spanning the gap. This CDR3 is built from 13 residues. CDR1 SGHTA and CDR2 FQGTGA come from the germline V gene. The CDR3 region is CASSLALGGTQYF. CDR3 DNA sequence: TGTGCCAGCAGCTTAGCCCTCGGAGGGACCCAGTACTTC.

The chain couples TRBV6-2 or TRBV6-3 to TRBJ2-7, with D unresolved. With 4 bases removed from V and 0 bases from J, the gap between germline ends came to 13 bases. Looked up from germline, CDR1 is MNHEY and CDR2 is SVGEGT. CDR3 length: 15 amino acids. CDR3 in amino acids: CASSLVQFRSYEQYF. CDR3 nucleotides: TGTGCCAGCAGTTTAGTACAGTTCCGCTCCTACGAGCAGTACTTC.

This chain connects TRBV20-1 to TRBJ2-3; no clear D gene. Between the trimmed V and J ends, which lost 3 bases and 2 bases, there was a span of 6 bases. CDR1 is DFQATT, CDR2 SNEGSKA, per germline (reference sequence). The CDR3 is 12 residues long. The CDR3 region is CSASPNTDTQYF. CDR3 DNA sequence: TGCAGTGCTAGCCCCAACACAGATACGCAGTATTTT.

This clonotype has more than one count but fewer than ten. This chain joins TRBV12-3 or TRBV12-4 and TRBJ1-1; 8 nucleotides align to TRBD1. The CDR3 sequence is 14 residues long. Unmatched junction bases numbered 6, after V lost 7 bases and J lost 2 bases. DNA for the CDR3: TGTGCCAGCAAGATGACAGGGGTTAACACTGAAGCTTTCTTT. Protein sequence: CASKMTGVNTEAFF.

At least ten counts were recorded for this clonotype. The rearrangement links TRBV4-1 to TRBJ1-5; maybe TRBD1 (5 bases). This CDR3 spans 20 amino acids. Germline-derived CDR1 and CDR2 are MGHRA and YSYEKL. V dropped 1 base and J dropped 3 bases, with 25 bases sitting between them. The CDR3 nucleotides are TGCGCCAGCAGCCAAGTTTGGCCCACGACGCGCTCCAGGGTCAATCAGCCCCAGCATTTT. Protein sequence: CASSQVWPTTRSRVNQPQHF.

This rearrangement joins TRBV6-5 to TRBJ2-3; 10 nucleotides agree with TRBD2. The germline V gene has CDR1 MNHEY and CDR2 SVGAGI. The trim removed 7 bases at V and 0 bases at J, leaving 4 bases unmatched. The CDR3 extends over 15 amino acids. CDR3 DNA: TGTGCCAGCACCTTAGCGGGGGGTAGCACAGATACGCAGTATTTT. Its protein is CASTLAGGSTDTQYF.

This clonotype showed up just once. This sequence joins TRBV7-6 and TRBJ2-1; D remains unclear. The CDR3 is made up of 15 amino acids. V was clipped by 6 bases and J by 3 bases, with 15 bases between them. The germline V gene encodes CDR1 SGHVS and CDR2 FNYEAQ. CDR3 region: CASRGGRGNYNEQFF. The CDR3 DNA follows: TGTGCCAGCAGAGGTGGGCGAGGAAACTACAATGAGCAGTTCTTC.

The chain employs TRBV7-2 and TRBJ1-1; unclear D gene. The V gene lost 1 base and the J gene lost 1 base, with 4 bases spanning the gap. Germline CDR1 SGHTA, CDR2 FQGNSA. CDR3 length: 13 amino acids. The CDR3: CASSLVRNTEAFF. The CDR3 coding sequence is TGTGCCAGCAGCTTAGTCCGGAACACTGAAGCTTTCTTT. Full variable domain (remainder filled in from reference TRBV7-2 and TRBJ1-1): GAGVSQSPSNKVTEKGKDVELRCDPISGHTALYWYRQSLGQGLEFLIYFQGNSAPDKSGLPSDRFSAERTGGSVSTLTIQRTQQEDSAVYLCASSLVRNTEAFFGQGTRLTVV.

This clonotype was counted only a few times. The chain recombines TRBV7-3 with TRBJ2-1; TRBD2 matches at 9 bases. Germline V CDR1 and CDR2: SGHTA, FQGTGA. The V segment lost 2 bases and the J segment 6 bases; nucleotides outside the gene matches: 5. This CDR3 is built from 15 residues. The CDR3 nucleotides read TGTGCCAGCAGCTTATCTAGCGGGGAATCCAATGAGCAGTTCTTC. It codes for CASSLSSGESNEQFF.

The chain is built from TRBV2 and TRBJ2-4, with TRBD1 matching over 7 bases. CDR1 and CDR2 (germline): SNHLY, FYNNEI. Unmatched junction bases numbered 10, after V lost 5 bases and J lost 0 bases. The CDR3 has 17 amino acids. The CDR3 region has the DNA TGTGCCAGCAGTCTTACAGGGGTGGGCCTAGCCAAAAACATTCAGTACTTC. It codes for CASSLTGVGLAKNIQYF.

The J gene is TRBJ1-1, the V gene TRBV4-1; a weak D match, TRBD1 (5 bases). The CDR3 has 13 amino acids. In germline, CDR1 is MGHRA, CDR2 YSYEKL. Trimming removed 1 base from V and 4 bases from J, with 7 bases in between. CDR3 nucleotides: TGCGCCAGCAGCCAAGGGGGCAGCACTGAAGCTTTCTTT. It is translated as CASSQGGSTEAFF.

This CDR3 is CATDSHHEQYF. The CDR3 DNA reads TGTGCCACCGACAGTCACCACGAGCAGTACTTC. This chain uses TRBV6-5 with TRBJ2-7; tentatively, D is TRBD1 (5 bases). Germline V gene data show CDR1 as MNHEY and CDR2 as SVGAGI. The V end lost 10 bases, the J end lost 5 bases, and 12 bases lay between the germline ends. CDR3 length: 11 amino acids.

This clonotype has more than one count but fewer than ten. This CDR3 is CASSLSLPDGQENTQYF. In nucleotides, the CDR3 is TGTGCCAGCAGCTTATCACTCCCGGACGGGCAGGAGAATACGCAGTATTTT. J is TRBJ2-3 and V is TRBV7-9; no reliable D call. The CDR3 runs to 17 residues. Trimming pared 2 bases from V and 7 bases from J, leaving 22 bases between. CDR1 is SEHNR, CDR2 FQNEAQ, per germline (reference sequence).

The J gene is TRBJ2-1, the V gene TRBV5-5; the D gene could be TRBD1 or TRBD2 (5 bases each). This CDR3 is 14 amino acids long. Germline CDR1 reads SGHKS; CDR2 reads YYEKEE (reference sequence). V lost 0 bases, J lost 7 bases, and 11 bases lay in between. CDR3 sequence reads: CASSLGGSGNEQFF. CDR3 nucleotides: TGTGCCAGCAGCTTGGGGGGGTCAGGGAATGAGCAGTTCTTC.